Presented here are 2 T cell receptor beta chains from one specimen sequenced in a study of T cell responses to AZD1222 COVID-19 vaccine. Produced via immunoSEQ multiplex PCR; TCRdb's table is partial and in-frame only. The data show about 100,000 clones, around nine tenths seen once. Here the sequenced sample was peripheral blood, taken on day 0 of AZD1222 vaccination. These receptors were collected from an adult in good health.

The genes are TRBV19 and TRBJ2-3; possibly TRBD2 for D (5 bases). The CDR3 is made up of 18 amino acids. The V gene's germline CDR1 is LNHDA and CDR2 SQIVND (reference sequence). Between the trimmed V and J ends, which lost 8 bases and 2 bases, there was a span of 26 bases. CDR3 nucleotide sequence: TGTGCCAGTTCTGAGGGAGTAGGGTGGGTGCGGGCCACAGATACGCAGTATTTT. Encoded protein: CASSEGVGWVRATDTQYF.

This clone was picked up one time. This chain connects TRBV6-5 to TRBJ1-1; the D gene is possibly TRBD1 (6 bases). V lost 7 bases and J lost 1, with 13 bases in between. The CDR3 contains 14 residues. Germline CDR1 is MNHEY and CDR2 is SVGAGI. The DNA of the CDR3 is TGTGCCAGCAAAACAGGGTATGGGAACACTGAAGCTTTCTTT. This codes for CASKTGYGNTEAFF.